This record concerns one TCR beta chain sequence. Measured with immunoSEQ multiplex PCR; TCRdb has only the in-frame clones, and not every one. The sample has about 380,000 clones, around nine tenths seen once; the top ten hold roughly 1.2%. This specimen comes from a study of blood T cell repertoires in COVID-19. Study overall: Specimens from acute and convalescent COVID-19 originated in the United States, Italy and Spain.

The CDR3 sequence is 14 residues long. V was pared by 6 bases and J by 7 bases, with 13 bases between. Germline assignment: CDR1 KGHSH and CDR2 LQKENI. The TCR originated in a woman aged 18-29 years who had recovered from COVID-19. Sequences were obtained from PBMCs or T cells enriched from blood (not recorded which). This chain joins TRBV18 and TRBJ1-6, with D perhaps matching TRBD1 (6 bases). The DNA of the CDR3 is TGTGCCAGCTCGCAAGGACAGCCGAATTCACCCCTCCACTTT. Protein: CASSQGQPNSPLHF.